The T cell receptor (beta chain) described here comes from a study of T-cell memory formation after mild COVID-19 (dated by TCRdb to the early 2020s). For the study in its entirety: TCR sequence clusters from the two donors were found to be largely donor specific. Longitudinal TCRalpha and TCRbeta repertoire sequencing tracked T-cell clones expanding and contracting after mild COVID-19 in two donors. Two young, previously healthy adult volunteers, one female and one male, were included in the cohort. The paper as a whole reports these results and caveats: The study included only a couple of mild cases, and larger cohorts that include severe cases with pre-infection samples were judged to be necessary. Clones contracting from day 15 to 85 had balanced CD4/CD8 phenotypes, while a second wave expanding from day 15 to 37 was biased towards CD4+. Contracting CD4+ clones turned up mainly in the CM and EM memory subsets, whereas EMRA was where CD8+ clones were enriched. Some responding clones were detected in pre-infection memory, suggesting pre-existing cross-reactive memory T cells joined the SARS-CoV-2 response. SARS-CoV-2 specificity of the second-wave clones peaking on day 37 was not confirmed.

This clonotype was counted a few times. Its recognized antigen is unknown. There are no base qualities to consult, and no much larger clone falls within one base. Ficoll-Paque density gradient centrifugation was the method used to isolate PBMCs. These reads were obtained on an Illumina NovaSeq 6000. TCRalpha and TCRbeta cDNA libraries were constructed by 5'RACE with constant-segment primers, with sample barcodes and unique molecular identifiers being introduced. Trizol reagent was used to extract RNA from every sample. Library amplification was performed in two PCR steps, and a second sample barcode and Illumina TruSeq adapters were introduced in the second step. The libraries were sequenced on an Illumina NovaSeq using 2 x 150 bp paired-end reads. From the authors' description of their analysis: Reads were demultiplexed and collapsed into UMI-guided consensus sequences with migec v1.2.7. Using mixcr v2.1.11, UMI consensuses were aligned to TRA and TRB V and J templates and then assembled into clonotypes. Clonotypes were classified as expanded or contracted when called significant by both edgeR and NoisET, with noise models trained on biological replicates. For edgeR calls, a false discovery rate-adjusted p below 0.01 and a log2 fold-change threshold of 1 were applied. As an exploratory analysis of dynamics, max-normalized trajectories of the 1000 most abundant clonotypes were examined by PCA with hierarchical clustering. Separately sequenced CD4+ and CD8+ repertoires were used to assign a CD4 or CD8 phenotype to each responding clone. Starting from the raw public reads, TCRdb applied fastp trimming at Q25, assembled clones with MiXCR and retained in-frame beta chains. When rows share a CDR3 protein, they turn into one entry using the most common DNA and genes. None of the V and J calls come from the authors' own analysis; TCRdb made them. The sample contains approximately 100,000 distinct CDR3 sequences, about 17% of them found a single time. 28% of the sample comes from the top ten.

The TCR sequence derives from an adult woman who had mild COVID-19 (a few samples of this study predate the infection). The sample titles of this study are shuffled in the database, so cell type and time point are left out; the donor was told from shared clones. The sample was PBMCs or a T cell subset sorted from them (not recorded which).

The DNA sequence is given as TGTGCCAGCAGCCCCCCCCGGACAGGGGTCGGACAAGATGAAGCTTTCTTT. Its translation is CASSPPRTGVGQDEAFF. The chain is made from TRBV12-3 or TRBV12-4 and TRBJ1-1, with 9 middle bases fitting TRBD1. V trim: 6 bases; J trim: 7 bases; unmatched bases: 18. The CDR3 holds 17 amino acids from the cysteine to the phenylalanine. CDR3 DNA is the only sequence kept; it has 51 bases, read in frame from the first base.